The entry below gives a single TCR beta chain sequence along with its context. The antigen remains undetermined. An expansion of CD8+CD57+ cells by flow cytometry had been shown in patients chosen for sequencing. Blood came from patients not yet given any therapy. Germline assignment: CDR1 LGHDT and CDR2 YNNKEL (reference sequence). The CDR3 has 13 amino acids. With 6 bases removed from V and 5 bases from J, the gap between germline ends came to 13 bases. Genomic DNA constituted the template upon which TCR beta VDJ and CDR3 profiling was performed. TCRdb redid the calling of the reads with MiXCR, one entry per CDR3 protein. The sample holds about 75,000 distinct CDR3 sequences, around 70% seen once. This entry is derived from a study of CD8+CD57+ T cells in acquired aplastic anemia. The wider study: The average for DNA from sorted CD4+ and CD8+ cells was 2.5 to 4 ug.

Overall study findings and caveats: The same twenty-nine CD8+ CDR3 sequences occurred in patients and in controls.

This clonotype originated in a human donor with aplastic anemia. The chain carries TRBV3-1 and TRBJ1-1; the D is unclear. Sequenced sample: sorted CD4+, CD8+, or CD8+CD57+ T cells (not recorded which) from PBMCs. DNA for the CDR3: TGTGCCAGCAGTGGGGTATGGTGGACTGAAGCTTTCTTT. This gives the protein CASSGVWWTEAFF.